Below, 13 T cell receptor beta chains from the same sample are listed, as sequenced in a study of OX40 agonist ivuxolimab in advanced cancers. Sequencing was performed with immunoSEQ multiplex PCR; in TCRdb, only in-frame clones are kept and a portion is missing. The sample consists of 74,000 or so clones, 90% to 95% of them appearing once. Sample: CD4+ or CD8+ T cells sorted from blood, taken in a trial of the OX40 agonist ivuxolimab. All receptors derive from an adult with an advanced solid tumor such as melanoma, head and neck, liver or kidney cancer.

This clone was seen more than once but under ten times. The chain carries TRBV5-1 and TRBJ1-3; D uncertain. Germline V gives CDR1 SGHRS, CDR2 YFSETQ. The CDR3 consists of 17 residues. Trimming left V 0 bases short and J 2 bases short, with 15 bases between. CDR3 DNA sequence: TGCGCCAGCAGCTTGGAGGTGGGCCCGGGAGCTGGAAACACCATATATTTT. Amino acids: CASSLEVGPGAGNTIYF.

The chain is built from TRBV30 and TRBJ2-5; a possible D gene is TRBD2 (5 bases). The CDR3 has 14 residues. The ends were cut back, 5 bases at V and 2 bases at J, with 15 bases in the middle. Per germline, CDR1 GTSNPN and CDR2 SVGIG (reference sequence). Here the CDR3 DNA reads TGTGCCTGGGGTCCCCGGACTTTTCAAGAGACCCAGTACTTC. Encoded protein: CAWGPRTFQETQYF.

V gene TRBV7-2 combines with J gene TRBJ2-7, with TRBD2 matching over 7 bases. This CDR3 spans 18 amino acids. Germline-derived CDR1 and CDR2 are SGHTA and FQGNSA. V was pared by 6 bases and J by 0 bases, with 17 bases of the junction left unmatched. This CDR3 reads CASSILWAGAGGSYEQYF. The CDR3 region has the DNA TGTGCCAGCAGTATCCTTTGGGCGGGAGCTGGGGGCTCCTACGAGCAGTACTTC.

The chain joins TRBV5-6 to TRBJ1-3; unclear D gene. Per the germline V gene, CDR1 is SGHDT and CDR2 is YYEEEE. Trimming took 3 bases from V and 4 from J, leaving 14 bases between them. The CDR3 is 15 residues long. CDR3 protein: CASSSSPVGGNTIYF. CDR3 coding DNA: TGTGCCAGCAGCTCTAGCCCGGTTGGAGGAAACACCATATATTTT.

V is TRBV5-1 and J is TRBJ2-5; the match to TRBD2 covers 11 bases. CDR3 length equals 17 residues. J was trimmed by 1 base and V by 5 bases; bases with no gene match: 10. The germline V gene has CDR1 SGHRS and CDR2 YFSETQ. The CDR3 loop is CASSAGTSGSSQETQYF. CDR3 sequence (DNA): TGCGCCAGCAGTGCTGGGACTAGCGGATCGTCCCAAGAGACCCAGTACTTC.

The rearrangement links TRBV18 to TRBJ1-5; D ambiguous. Germline CDR1 KGHSH, CDR2 LQKENI. Trimming pared 4 bases from V and 0 bases from J, leaving 7 bases between. The CDR3 has 14 residues. CDR3 sequence: CASSRQDSNQPQHF. The DNA for the CDR3 is TGTGCCAGCTCACGACAAGATAGCAATCAGCCCCAGCATTTT.

This sequence joins TRBV7-2 and TRBJ2-7; D is possibly TRBD1 or TRBD2 (6 bases each). With 1 base removed from V and 0 bases from J, the gap between germline ends came to 10 bases. The CDR3 covers 15 residues. CDR1 and CDR2 (germline): SGHTA, FQGNSA. The CDR3 nucleotides read TGTGCCAGCAGCTTAGTAGGGGGGAGCTCCTACGAGCAGTACTTC. It yields the protein CASSLVGGSSYEQYF.

V is TRBV9 and J is TRBJ2-3, with 7 bases identical to TRBD2. With V trimmed by 0 bases and J by 0 bases, 4 bases remained unmatched. Per the germline V gene, CDR1 is SGDLS and CDR2 is YYNGEE. There are 16 residues in the CDR3. The CDR3 protein is CASSVAGTTSTDTQYF. CDR3 sequence (DNA): TGTGCCAGCAGCGTAGCCGGGACTACTAGCACAGATACGCAGTATTTT.

V and J are TRBV5-6 and TRBJ2-7; TRBD1 matches 8 bases. V gave up 4 bases and J gave up 0 bases; unmatched junction bases: 12. The CDR3 contains 17 residues. Germline V gives CDR1 SGHDT, CDR2 YYEEEE. The CDR3 DNA reads as TGTGCCAGCAGCACCGGCGTAGGGACAGGTAGCTCCTACGAGCAGTACTTC. Translating it yields CASSTGVGTGSSYEQYF.

The rearrangement joins TRBV5-4 to TRBJ1-6, with TRBD1 matching over 8 bases. After removal of 4 bases from V and 0 bases from J, the junction contained 9 bases not matched to a gene. Germline CDR1 is SGHNT and CDR2 is YYREEE (reference sequence). CDR3 size: 18 residues. The CDR3 here is CASSVRPGQVSYNSPLHF. The CDR3 DNA reads as TGTGCCAGCAGCGTCCGCCCGGGACAGGTCTCCTATAATTCACCCCTCCACTTT.

The rearrangement joins TRBV11-2 to TRBJ2-1; 12 bases fit TRBD2. This CDR3 region has 13 residues. Trimming removed 7 bases from V and 14 bases from J; junction bases left unmatched: 9. CDR1 is SGHAT and CDR2 is FQNNGV in the germline V gene. The CDR3, as DNA: TGTGCCAGCACCAGGACTAGCGGGATGCGAGAGTTCTTC. Translation: CASTRTSGMREFF.

This chain connects TRBV6-5 to TRBJ2-7, with 7 positions matching TRBD2. The CDR3 contains 13 residues. V trimming: 6 bases; J trimming: 3 bases; junction bases outside the gene matches: 5. Germline assignment: CDR1 MNHEY and CDR2 SVGAGI. The CDR3 DNA is TGTGCCAGCAGCCGCGGGGGAAGCTACGAGCAGTACTTC. As protein: CASSRGGSYEQYF.

CDR3 residues: CASIPAGRPGTGELFF. In DNA, the CDR3 is TGTGCCAGTATCCCAGCGGGGCGACCGGGCACCGGGGAGCTGTTTTTT. This chain uses TRBV19 with TRBJ2-2; the match to TRBD2 covers 7 bases. V lost 7 bases, J lost 4 bases, and 12 bases stayed unmatched. CDR1 and CDR2 from the germline V gene are LNHDA and SQIVND (reference sequence). The CDR3 consists of 16 residues. The whole variable domain, remainder taken from reference TRBV19 and TRBJ2-2, is DGGITQSPKYLFRKEGQNVTLSCEQNLNHDAMYWYRQDPGQGLRLIYYSQIVNDFQKGDIAEGYSVSREKKESFPLTVTSAQKNPTAFYLCASIPAGRPGTGELFFGEGSRLTVL.